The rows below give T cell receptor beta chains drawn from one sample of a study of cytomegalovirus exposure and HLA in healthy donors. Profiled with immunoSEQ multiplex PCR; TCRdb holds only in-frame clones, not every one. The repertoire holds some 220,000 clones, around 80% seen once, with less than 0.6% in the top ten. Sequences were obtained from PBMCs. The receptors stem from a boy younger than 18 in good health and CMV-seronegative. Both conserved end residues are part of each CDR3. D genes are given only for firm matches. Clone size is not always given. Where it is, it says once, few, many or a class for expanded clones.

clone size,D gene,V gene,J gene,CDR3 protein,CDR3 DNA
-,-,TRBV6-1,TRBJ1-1,CASSGTGMNTEAFF,TGTGCCAGCAGTGGTACGGGAATGAACACTGAAGCTTTCTTT
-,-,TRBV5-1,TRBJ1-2,CASSLSFISYGYTF,TGCGCCAGCAGCTTGTCCTTCATCAGCTATGGCTACACCTTC
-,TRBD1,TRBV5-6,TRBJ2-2,CATGQGRNTGELFF,TGTGCCACTGGACAGGGGCGGAACACCGGGGAGCTGTTTTTT
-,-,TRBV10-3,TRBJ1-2,CAISELEGRYGYTF,TGTGCCATCAGTGAGTTGGAGGGGAGGTATGGCTACACCTTC
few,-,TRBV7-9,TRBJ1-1,CASSPPFGGATMNTEAFF,TGTGCCAGCAGCCCTCCTTTCGGCGGGGCAACTATGAACACTGAAGCTTTCTTT
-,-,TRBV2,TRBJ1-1,CASSDPEEGLTEAFF,TGTGCCAGCAGTGACCCGGAGGAGGGACTCACTGAAGCTTTCTTT
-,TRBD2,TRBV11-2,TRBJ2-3,CASSRGETSGGYTDTQYF,TGTGCCAGCAGCCGGGGGGAAACTAGCGGCGGTTACACAGATACGCAGTATTTT
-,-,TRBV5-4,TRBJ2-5,CASSLGRPGETQYF,TGTGCCAGCAGCTTGGGCCGGCCGGGAGAGACCCAGTACTTC
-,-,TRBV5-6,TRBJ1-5,CASSLGLRPQHF,TGTGCCAGCAGCTTGGGCCTACGGCCCCAGCATTTT
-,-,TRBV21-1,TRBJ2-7,CAGGPKGLVTLYEQYF,TGTGCCGGTGGACCTAAGGGACTGGTGACCCTCTACGAGCAGTACTTC
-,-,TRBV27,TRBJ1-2,CASSPALWGANYGYTF,TGTGCCAGCAGTCCCGCCTTGTGGGGGGCTAACTATGGCTACACCTTC